These T cell receptor beta chains were read from a single sample in a study of blood T cells in healthy people across ages. TCRdb reprocessed the 5' RACE reads via MiXCR and lists one record per CDR3 protein. This table holds roughly 1 million distinct CDR3 sequences, about 23% found once. Another study also made use of these data, one on T cells of mothers and their children.

The specimen was blood. Receptors originate from a girl aged 2 to 9 in good health. Each CDR3 is given with its conserved first and last residue. Each record gives: J gene, V gene, D gene, clone size, CDR3 DNA, CDR3 protein. D genes are given only for firm matches. Size tells how often a clone was seen (once, few, many) or the class of an expanded clone, and some rows leave it out.

TRBJ1-2 | TRBV3-1 | . | few | TGTGCCAGCAGCCAAGGAAGTGGTCGAGGGTTCCTCAATGGCTACACCTTC | CASSQGSGRGFLNGYTF
TRBJ1-1 | TRBV25-1 | . | . | TGTGCCACACAAGACTGGTTCAGGGCTTTCTTT | CATQDWFRAFF
TRBJ2-6 | TRBV5-5 | . | . | TGTGCCAGCACTCTATCACGCAACTCTGGGGCCAACGTCCTGACTTTC | CASTLSRNSGANVLTF
TRBJ1-6 | TRBV27 | . | . | TGTGCCAGCAGCCCGGAGTCGTTTTCACCCCTCCACTTT | CASSPESFSPLHF
TRBJ2-5 | TRBV7-2 | . | few | TGTGCCAGCAGCCCCCCCTATGGGACCCAGTACTTC | CASSPPYGTQYF
TRBJ2-5 | TRBV9 | . | many | TGTGCCAGCAGCGGAGGTCATCGACAAGAGACCCAGTACTTC | CASSGGHRQETQYF
TRBJ1-1 | TRBV29-1 | . | few | TGCAGCGTGAGAATGGAGAGGCTAGACACTGAAGCTTTCTTT | CSVRMERLDTEAFF
TRBJ2-5 | TRBV5-1 | TRBD2 | few | TGCGCCAGCAGCCTACAGGGACTAGCGGGGCAAGAGACCCAGTACTTC | CASSLQGLAGQETQYF
TRBJ1-1 | TRBV11-1 | TRBD1 | few | TGTGCCAGCTTCGGGACAGCGAACACTGAAGCTTTCTTT | CASFGTANTEAFF
TRBJ1-1 | TRBV6-6 | TRBD1 | . | TGTGCCAGCAGCTCGGGACAGGAAGCTTTCTTT | CASSSGQEAFF
TRBJ2-2 | TRBV10-3 | TRBD1 | few | TGTGCCATCAGCACGGTGGACAGGGGGGAGCTGTTTTTT | CAISTVDRGELFF
TRBJ1-2 | TRBV20-1 | . | few | TGCAGTGCTAGACAGGGCAACTATGGCTACACCTTC | CSARQGNYGYTF
TRBJ2-2 | TRBV12-3/TRBV12-4 | . | . | TGTGCCAGCGGCTCAGCTAGCGGGGAGCTGTTTTTT | CASGSASGELFF
TRBJ2-7 | TRBV4-3 | . | few | TGCGCCAGCAGCCAACATCCGGGCTCCTCCTACGAGCAGTACTTC | CASSQHPGSSYEQYF
TRBJ2-5 | TRBV6-6 | TRBD2 | . | TGTGCCAGCAGTTCCGGACTAGCGCCTCTCCAAGAGACCCAGTACTTC | CASSSGLAPLQETQYF
TRBJ2-6 | TRBV6-5 | . | . | TGTGCCAGCAGTTACTCGCGGACAGTCGGCGTCCTGACTTTC | CASSYSRTVGVLTF
TRBJ1-2 | TRBV12-3/TRBV12-4 | . | . | TGTGCCAGCAGTTCCTATCCTGCCTACTATGGCTACACCTTC | CASSSYPAYYGYTF
TRBJ1-5 | TRBV7-9 | TRBD1 | . | TGTGCCAGCAGCCCCGCCAGGGGGACGGCCTCCTATGATCAGCCCCAGCATTTT | CASSPARGTASYDQPQHF
TRBJ2-5 | TRBV7-2 | . | . | TGTGCCGCAGCTAGCAGGACCAGAGCCCAAGAGACCCAGTACTTC | CAAASRTRAQETQYF
TRBJ2-1 | TRBV4-3 | . | few | TGCGCCAGCAGCCAAGAAGACAGTGAATACAATGAGCAGTTCTTC | CASSQEDSEYNEQFF
TRBJ2-5 | TRBV18 | . | . | TGTGCCAGCTCACTGACCGGGCCTGGGGAGGAGCAGTACTTC | CASSLTGPGEEQYF
TRBJ2-5 | TRBV5-6 | . | few | TGTGCCAGCAGCTTGGGCCCCAGGGGGGGAGAGACCCAGTACTTC | CASSLGPRGGETQYF
TRBJ2-7 | TRBV27 | TRBD1 | few | TGTGCCAGCAGTTATCAGGGGGCCTACGAGCAGTACTTC | CASSYQGAYEQYF
TRBJ2-5 | TRBV15 | . | . | TGTGCCACCAGCAGAGATCAGGAGGGGTTTCAAGAGACCCAGTACTTC | CATSRDQEGFQETQYF
TRBJ2-3 | TRBV7-8 | . | . | TGTGCCAGCAGCTTAGACGATTTAAGACCGAGCACAGATACGCAGTATTTT | CASSLDDLRPSTDTQYF
TRBJ2-5 | TRBV28 | . | . | TGTGCCAGCAGTGGGCCCGGCGGGCAAGAGACCCAGTACTTC | CASSGPGGQETQYF
TRBJ2-7 | TRBV6-2/TRBV6-3 | . | many | TGTGCCAGCAGCGGGACCCTCTCGCTCTACGAGCAGTACTTC | CASSGTLSLYEQYF
TRBJ2-3 | TRBV5-1 | TRBD2 | . | TGCGCCAGCAGAGTCGGCGGGGGGCTAGGAGATACGCAGTATTTT | CASRVGGGLGDTQYF
TRBJ1-1 | TRBV11-2 | . | few | TGTGCCAGCAGCCAGCTCAAACAGGGTGCTGGAGAAGCTTTCTTT | CASSQLKQGAGEAFF
TRBJ2-1 | TRBV29-1 | . | few | TGCAGCGTTTGTCTTTTGGGACCTGACAATGAGCAGTTCTTC | CSVCLLGPDNEQFF
TRBJ2-3 | TRBV12-3/TRBV12-4 | TRBD2 | . | TGTGCCATCGGGACTAGCGGGAGTACAGATACGCAGTATTTT | CAIGTSGSTDTQYF
TRBJ1-2 | TRBV15 | TRBD1 | . | TGTGCCACCAGCAGAAAGCGGACAGGGGAAGGCTACACCTTC | CATSRKRTGEGYTF
TRBJ2-2 | TRBV7-9 | TRBD2 | few | TGTGCCAGCAGCCCCCTAGCGGGGAGTATCACCGGGGAGCTGTTTTTT | CASSPLAGSITGELFF
TRBJ2-1 | TRBV20-1 | TRBD2 | . | TGCAGTGCTAGAGATGATAGCGGGAGTCGCTACAATGAGCAGTTCTTC | CSARDDSGSRYNEQFF
TRBJ2-5 | TRBV5-4 | . | . | TGTGCCAGCAGCTTGTCGTGGCAGAAAGAGACCCAGTACTTC | CASSLSWQKETQYF
TRBJ1-4 | TRBV7-9 | TRBD1 | . | TGTGCCAGCAGCTTAGGAGGGACAGGGCCCATTCGGAATGAAAAACTGTTTTTT | CASSLGGTGPIRNEKLFF
TRBJ1-3 | TRBV6-6 | TRBD1 | few | TGTGCCAGCAGTCAGGGGGCTGGAAACACCATATATTTT | CASSQGAGNTIYF
TRBJ1-5 | TRBV6-1 | . | few | TGTGCCAGCAGGGACCTTGGGGGGCATCAGCCCCAGCATTTT | CASRDLGGHQPQHF
TRBJ1-2 | TRBV20-1 | . | . | TGCAGTGCTAGAGTTCCCAAGCTTGGGTACACCTTC | CSARVPKLGYTF
TRBJ2-1 | TRBV3-1 | . | few | TGTGCCAGCAGCGACCGCGGAGAGGATGAGCAGTTCTTC | CASSDRGEDEQFF
TRBJ2-7 | TRBV6-5 | . | . | TGTGCCAGCAGTTACTTAGGAAGGCGGCACGAGCAGTACTTC | CASSYLGRRHEQYF
TRBJ2-2 | TRBV12-3/TRBV12-4 | . | few | TGTGCCAGCAGCCCAGGGGAGGACACCGGGGAGCTGTTTTTT | CASSPGEDTGELFF
TRBJ2-1 | TRBV2 | . | few | TGTGCCAGCCAAGTGGTAAATGAGCAGTTCTTC | CASQVVNEQFF
TRBJ2-7 | TRBV5-1 | TRBD2 | . | TGCGCCAGCAGCCCGACGGCGGGAGAGGTTCCCTACGAGCAGTACTTC | CASSPTAGEVPYEQYF
TRBJ1-3 | TRBV2 | TRBD1 | . | TGTGCCAGCAGGACCGGGACAGGGGCCACCATATATTTT | CASRTGTGATIYF
TRBJ2-3 | TRBV29-1 | TRBD2 | few | TGCAGCGTTGCAAGACTAGCGGAGACAGATACGCAGTATTTT | CSVARLAETDTQYF
TRBJ2-7 | TRBV18 | . | few | TGTGCCAGCTCATCCCAGGGAGACGAGCAGTACTTC | CASSSQGDEQYF
TRBJ2-7 | TRBV12-3/TRBV12-4 | . | . | TGTGCCAGCAGTTTTGGGTCGGTTACCTACGAGCAGTACTTC | CASSFGSVTYEQYF
TRBJ2-1 | TRBV4-2 | TRBD2 | . | TGTGCCAGCAGCCAAACGACTAGCGGGACTGAGCAGTTCTTC | CASSQTTSGTEQFF
TRBJ2-7 | TRBV11-2 | TRBD1 | few | TGTGCCAGCAGCCCGAGGCCAGGGGGCGAGTACGAGCAGTACTTC | CASSPRPGGEYEQYF
TRBJ2-5 | TRBV7-3 | TRBD2 | . | TGTGCCAGCAGCTTAAATCCAGCGGGGGCCGGAGAGACCCAGTACTTC | CASSLNPAGAGETQYF
TRBJ2-7 | TRBV2 | TRBD1 | few | TGTGCCAGCGGAGCCGGGACAGGGGCCTACGAGCAGTACTTC | CASGAGTGAYEQYF
TRBJ2-5 | TRBV20-1 | . | . | TGCAGTGCTAGAGGTTGGGCCGGGGAGACCCAGTACTTC | CSARGWAGETQYF
TRBJ2-1 | TRBV20-1 | . | . | TGCAGTGCAGAAGAGCATACTTCCAATTACAATGAGCAGTTCTTC | CSAEEHTSNYNEQFF
TRBJ1-5 | TRBV9 | . | . | TGTGCCAGCAGCGTCACCCCCTGGAATGGCAATCAGCCCCAGCATTTT | CASSVTPWNGNQPQHF
TRBJ2-5 | TRBV12-3/TRBV12-4 | . | few | TGTGCCAGCACCATTCAGAGGGCATCGGAAGAGACCCAGTACTTC | CASTIQRASEETQYF
TRBJ2-5 | TRBV29-1 | . | . | TGCAGCGTTGAAGGCAATAAAGAGACCCAGTACTTC | CSVEGNKETQYF
TRBJ2-3 | TRBV9 | . | . | TGTGCCAGCAGCGTATCTGGCGGGATTGGGGAGTCAGATACGCAGTATTTT | CASSVSGGIGESDTQYF
TRBJ1-4 | TRBV5-1 | . | . | TGCGCCAGCAGCGCCTTCGAGGGTGAAAAACTGTTTTTT | CASSAFEGEKLFF